This T cell receptor beta chain originates from a study of preoperative IRX-2 immunotherapy in early breast cancer. Produced via immunoSEQ multiplex PCR; TCRdb's table is partial and in-frame only. Seen here are tens of thousands of clones, over 90% observed once, and the top ten hold 6.4%. Germline V gene sequence: CDR1 SNHLY, CDR2 FYNNEI. Trimming removed 8 bases at V and 4 bases at J, with 12 bases between. CDR3 length: 13 residues. Treatment reported: preoperative locoregional IRX-2 cytokine immunotherapy. Samples came from a phase Ib trial of preoperative locoregional IRX-2 cytokine immunotherapy.

The origin of this receptor is a human donor with breast cancer. The specimen was obtained from a patient treated with IRX-2 immunotherapy. The J gene is TRBJ1-5, the V gene TRBV2; no firm D call. In nucleotides, the CDR3 is TGTGCCAGCGCCTCACGGTTAAATCAGCCCCAGCATTTT. It yields the protein CASASRLNQPQHF.